One and the same sample provided the 3 T cell receptor beta chains below, sequenced in a study of cytomegalovirus exposure and HLA in healthy donors. PCR was performed using 60 Vbeta and 13 Jbeta primers. Measured with immunoSEQ multiplex PCR; TCRdb has only the in-frame clones, and not every one. The sample yields about 160,000 clones, roughly 79% seen once. Material: PBMCs. The receptors were sampled from a woman aged 45-60 years in good health and CMV-seropositive.

This chain uses TRBV6-4 with TRBJ1-2, with 9 bases aligning to TRBD1. The J segment lost 2 bases and the V segment lost 3 bases, leaving 4 bases of the junction unmatched. The V gene's germline CDR1 is MRHNA and CDR2 SNTAGT. This CDR3 comprises 15 residues. The CDR3 region is CASSDKGQGNYGYTF. DNA of the CDR3: TGTGCCAGCAGTGATAAGGGACAGGGCAACTATGGCTACACCTTC.

This clone was picked up one time. V gene TRBV4-1 combines with J gene TRBJ2-2; D remains unclear. The CDR3 covers 12 residues. The V gene's germline CDR1 is MGHRA and CDR2 YSYEKL. V was pared by 0 bases and J by 7 bases, with 3 bases between. CDR3 sequence: CASSQDGGELFF. For the CDR3, the DNA is TGCGCCAGCAGCCAAGACGGCGGGGAGCTGTTTTTT.

This rearrangement joins TRBV7-9 to TRBJ2-4, with no clear D. The CDR3 contains 14 residues. Trimming took 2 bases from V and 0 from J, leaving 5 bases between them. The V gene's germline CDR1 is SEHNR and CDR2 FQNEAQ (reference sequence). CDR3 nucleotide sequence: TGTGCCAGCAGCTTACCGTTAGCCAAAAACATTCAGTACTTC. This codes for CASSLPLAKNIQYF. Full variable domain (rest looked up from reference TRBV7-9 and TRBJ2-4): DTGVSQNPRHKITKRGQNVTFRCDPISEHNRLYWYRQTLGQGPEFLTYFQNEAQLEKSRLLSDRFSAERPKGSFSTLEIQRTEQGDSAMYLCASSLPLAKNIQYFGAGTRLSVL.